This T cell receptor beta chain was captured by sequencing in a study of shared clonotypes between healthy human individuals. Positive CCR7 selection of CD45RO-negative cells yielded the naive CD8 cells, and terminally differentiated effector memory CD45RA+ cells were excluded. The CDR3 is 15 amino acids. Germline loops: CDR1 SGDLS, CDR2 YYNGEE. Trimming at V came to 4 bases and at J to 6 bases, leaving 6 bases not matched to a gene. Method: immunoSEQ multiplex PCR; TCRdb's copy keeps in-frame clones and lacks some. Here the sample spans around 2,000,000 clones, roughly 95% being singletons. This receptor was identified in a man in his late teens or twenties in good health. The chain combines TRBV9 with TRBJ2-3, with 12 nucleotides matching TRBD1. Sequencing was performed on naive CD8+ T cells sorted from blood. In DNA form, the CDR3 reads TGTGCCAGCAGCTCGGGGACAGGGGGCGGTGATACGCAGTATTTT. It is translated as CASSSGTGGGDTQYF.